These 27 T cell receptor beta chains were sequenced from one sample in a study of response to subunit inactivated influenza vaccine. TCRdb passed the RT-PCR reads through MiXCR, listing each CDR3 protein once. The sample holds a few hundred thousand distinct CDR3 sequences, about 11% seen once. Another study also made use of these data, one on T cells expressing NK-cell markers. That paper adds: With UMIs, 5'RACE template switching was used to make TCR beta cDNA.

The sample in question was PBMCs from blood, obtained on the day of vaccination. Receptor source: a man aged 50-60 years who received an inactivated influenza vaccine.

The CDR3 is CASSHRRLAAEQFF. The CDR3 nucleotides read TGCGCCAGCAGCCATAGAAGACTAGCAGCTGAGCAGTTCTTC. The chain is built from TRBV4-3 and TRBJ2-1; 7 nucleotides match TRBD2. CDR1 and CDR2 (germline): LGHNA, YSLEER. The J segment lost 9 bases and the V segment lost 3 bases, leaving 8 bases of the junction unmatched. The length of the CDR3 is 14 residues.

This clonotype was found many times. The chain links TRBV15 to TRBJ2-1; a weak D match, TRBD2 (6 bases). The V end lost 2 bases, the J end lost 6 bases, and 14 bases lay between the germline ends. CDR1 is LNHNV and CDR2 is YYDKDF in the germline V gene (reference sequence). CDR3 length: 15 residues. The CDR3 loop is CATSRYRGAGNEQFF. The CDR3 coding sequence is TGTGCCACCAGCAGATATAGGGGAGCGGGCAATGAGCAGTTCTTC.

The J gene is TRBJ2-7, the V gene TRBV6-1, with D unresolved. Germline loops: CDR1 MNHNS, CDR2 SASEGT. V dropped 2 bases and J dropped 5 bases, with 19 bases sitting between them. The CDR3 consists of 16 residues. CDR3 region: CASSEKELLTRHEQYF. The CDR3 DNA follows: TGTGCCAGCAGTGAAAAGGAGCTACTGACCCGGCACGAGCAGTACTTC.

The genes are TRBV7-2 and TRBJ2-3; TRBD2 matches 7 bases. Trimming at V came to 7 bases and at J to 5 bases, leaving 6 bases not matched to a gene. The CDR3 contains 13 residues. CDR1 and CDR2 (germline): SGHTA, FQGNSA. The CDR3 nucleotides are TGTGCCAGCACGGCGGGAGTTTTAGATACGCAGTATTTT. It is translated as CASTAGVLDTQYF.

This clonotype has a handful of counts. The CDR3 nucleotides are TGCGCCAGCGTCCTAGGGACAGGGCCTTCGAACACCGGGGAGCTGTTTTTT. Its protein is CASVLGTGPSNTGELFF. The genes are TRBV5-1 and TRBJ2-2; 9 bases match TRBD1. CDR1 and CDR2 (germline): SGHRS, YFSETQ. V dropped 7 bases and J dropped 0; count of bases not matched to a gene: 10. The CDR3 covers 17 residues.

J is TRBJ2-5 and V is TRBV11-2, with TRBD2 identical over 12 bases. V gave up 2 bases and J gave up 1 base; unmatched junction bases: 2. This CDR3 has 16 residues. The germline V gene encodes CDR1 SGHAT and CDR2 FQNNGV. The chain's CDR3 is CASSLMGLAGQETQYF. CDR3 in DNA: TGTGCCAGCAGCTTAATGGGACTAGCGGGCCAAGAGACCCAGTACTTC.

This chain connects TRBV19 to TRBJ2-1, with 7 bases identical to TRBD2. After removal of 6 bases from V and 5 bases from J, the junction contained 4 bases not matched to a gene. The CDR3 contains 13 residues. From germline, CDR1 is LNHDA and CDR2 SQIVND (reference sequence). This CDR3 is CASRGGTDNEQFF. DNA of the CDR3: TGTGCCAGTAGGGGAGGGACCGACAATGAGCAGTTCTTC.

V is TRBV27 and J is TRBJ1-1, with no clear D. The germline V gene has CDR1 MNHEY and CDR2 SMNVEV (reference sequence). Trimming left V 6 bases short and J 1 base short, with 15 bases between. This CDR3 comprises 15 residues. The CDR3 spells CASRPPGFSNTEAFF. In DNA, the CDR3 is TGTGCCAGCAGACCCCCTGGCTTCTCGAACACTGAAGCTTTCTTT.

This clonotype was seen a handful of times. The chain uses TRBV6-1 and TRBJ2-3; D possibly matches TRBD1 or TRBD2 (5 bases each). The CDR3 is 16 residues long. Germline-derived CDR1 and CDR2 are MNHNS and SASEGT. Trimming shortened V by 3 bases and J by 2 bases, and 15 bases separated the two germline ends. CDR3 nucleotides: TGTGCCAGCAGTGATGGTCCGGGGCCTTCCACAGATACGCAGTATTTT. This translates into CASSDGPGPSTDTQYF.

This clonotype was detected a few times. The chain links TRBV10-1 to TRBJ2-2, with 7 bases identical to TRBD1. V lost 3 bases, J lost 1 base, and 5 bases stayed unmatched. This CDR3 has 16 amino acids. Germline V CDR1 and CDR2: WNHNN, SYGVQD (reference sequence). In DNA form, the CDR3 reads TGCGCCAGCAGTGACCGAGGGGGCCGGAACACCGGGGAGCTGTTTTTT. Translating gives CASSDRGGRNTGELFF.

This chain connects TRBV3-1 to TRBJ2-7; D remains unclear. Germline CDR1 LGHDT, CDR2 YNNKEL (reference sequence). The V gene lost 2 bases and the J gene lost 1 base, with 9 bases spanning the gap. The CDR3 sequence is 14 residues long. CDR3 sequence reads: CASSQPLQSYEQYF. For the CDR3, the DNA is TGTGCCAGCAGCCAACCCCTCCAGTCCTACGAGCAGTACTTC.

This sequence joins TRBV7-8 and TRBJ1-4, with D possibly TRBD1 on 5 matching bases. V lost 1 base to trimming and J lost 8 bases, with 17 bases between them. The CDR3 sequence is 16 residues long. Germline CDR1 and CDR2: SGHVS and FQNEAQ. The CDR3 nucleotides read TGTGCCAGCAGCTTAGGCAGGAGGGACGTAGGGGAAAAACTGTTTTTT. Translated: CASSLGRRDVGEKLFF. The full variable domain, its missing parts supplied by reference TRBV7-8 and TRBJ1-4, is GAGVSQSPRYKVAKRGQDVALRCDPISGHVSLFWYQQALGQGPEFLTYFQNEAQLDKSGLPSDRFFAERPEGSVSTLKIQRTQQEDSAVYLCASSLGRRDVGEKLFFGSGTQLSVL.

This chain uses TRBV3-1 with TRBJ1-5; no clear D gene. V shed 3 bases and J shed 9 bases, with 12 bases lying between them. Germline CDR1 reads LGHDT; CDR2 reads YNNKEL (reference sequence). The CDR3 loop spans 13 amino acids. CDR3 sequence reads: CASSQGARRPQHF. DNA for the CDR3: TGTGCCAGCAGCCAGGGTGCCCGACGGCCCCAGCATTTT.

This clonotype has a handful of counts. The CDR3 DNA follows: TGCAGCCCTGCGGGGTCTCGGTACACTGAAGCTTTCTTT. Amino acid sequence: CSPAGSRYTEAFF. This chain joins TRBV20-1 and TRBJ1-1, with D unresolved. Germline CDR1 DFQATT, CDR2 SNEGSKA (reference sequence). The CDR3 contains 13 residues.

This rearrangement joins TRBV12-3 or TRBV12-4 to TRBJ1-5; D perhaps matches TRBD1 (6 bases). Trimming took 2 bases from V and 6 from J, leaving 14 bases between them. CDR3 size: 15 residues. The CDR3 coding sequence is TGTGCCAGCAGTTTAAATTGGCAGGGGAGTCAGCCCCAGCATTTT. Translation gives CASSLNWQGSQPQHF.

V gene TRBV11-3 combines with J gene TRBJ2-2, with D possibly matching TRBD1 (6 bases). The CDR3 loop spans 16 amino acids. The V gene lost 5 bases and the J gene lost 1 base, with 14 bases spanning the gap. Germline CDR1 SGHNT, CDR2 YENEEA. The CDR3 coding sequence is TGTGCCAGCAGCCCAACCGGGACAAAGAACACCGGGGAGCTGTTTTTT. The encoded protein is CASSPTGTKNTGELFF.

This clonotype was detected ten times or more. The V gene is TRBV4-2, the J gene TRBJ2-5, with 8 bases lining up with TRBD2. The germline CDR1 and CDR2 sequences are LGHNA and YNFKEQ. The CDR3 loop spans 16 amino acids. Trimming removed 0 bases from V and 4 bases from J; junction bases left unmatched: 7. The CDR3 nucleotides are TGTGCCAGCAGCCAAGATGCCAGCGGGGGAGGAGAGACCCAGTACTTC. Translation gives CASSQDASGGGETQYF.

This clonotype has only a few counts. The V gene is TRBV6-5, the J gene TRBJ2-5; D remains ambiguous. This CDR3 contains 15 residues. Germline CDR1 is MNHEY and CDR2 is SVGAGI. V lost 2 bases, J lost 0 bases, and 10 bases lay in between. For the CDR3, the DNA is TGTGCCAGCAGTTACGGTTTGAAGTACCAAGAGACCCAGTACTTC. It yields the protein CASSYGLKYQETQYF.

Comment on this clonotype: A much bigger clone sits one base away, suggesting this may be a read error. The CDR3 DNA reads as TGTGCCAGCAGCGCCCCGGGACAGGGGGCCTACGAGCAGTACTTC. As protein: CASSAPGQGAYEQYF. This sequence joins TRBV5-5 and TRBJ2-7; 11 bases line up with TRBD1. With V trimmed by 4 bases and J by 2 bases, 5 bases remained unmatched. CDR1 is SGHKS and CDR2 is YYEKEE in the germline V gene (reference sequence). The CDR3 totals 15 residues.

The chain carries TRBV28 and TRBJ2-7; the D gene is possibly TRBD1 (6 bases). Between the trimmed V and J ends, which lost 4 bases and 0 bases, there was a span of 16 bases. The V gene's germline CDR1 is MDHEN and CDR2 SYDVKM. The CDR3 has 16 residues. CDR3 sequence (DNA): TGTGCCAGCAGTTCACAGGGTTCCCTCAGCTCCTACGAGCAGTACTTC. It translates to CASSSQGSLSSYEQYF.

V gene TRBV11-2 combines with J gene TRBJ2-3, with D possibly matching TRBD1 (6 bases). The V gene's germline CDR1 is SGHAT and CDR2 FQNNGV. The length of the CDR3 is 15 residues. V dropped 0 bases and J dropped 5 bases, with 12 bases sitting between them. The CDR3 region has the DNA TGTGCCAGCAGCTTAGATGGGACAAGGGGAGATACGCAGTATTTT. This sequence encodes CASSLDGTRGDTQYF.

This clonotype showed up just a few times. The chain carries TRBV28 and TRBJ2-5, with TRBD2 as a possible D gene (6 bases). The V end lost 6 bases, the J end lost 5 bases, and 25 bases lay between the germline ends. The CDR3 loop spans 17 amino acids. CDR1 and CDR2 from the germline V gene are MDHEN and SYDVKM. CDR3 loop: CASSQGTRDLGRETQYF. The CDR3 DNA sequence: TGTGCCAGCAGCCAAGGGACCCGGGACTTAGGCCGGGAGACCCAGTACTTC.

This clonotype occurred a few times. V gene TRBV7-2 combines with J gene TRBJ2-1; TRBD1 aligns across 7 bases. V lost 5 bases to trimming and J lost 9 bases; unmatched junction nucleotides: 13. The CDR3 covers 15 residues. Germline lookup yields CDR1 SGHTA and CDR2 FQGNSA. CDR3 in DNA: TGTGCCAGCAGCCTAGGGCCTCTTCCAGGGGGTGAGCAGTTCTTC. Residues: CASSLGPLPGGEQFF.

The CDR3 nucleotides are TGTGCCAGCAGTTCAGCCCCGGGGGGGAACACCGGGGAGCTGTTTTTT. Translated: CASSSAPGGNTGELFF. The chain combines TRBV27 with TRBJ2-2; the match to TRBD2 covers 7 bases. The CDR3 has 16 amino acids. The junction had 6 bases not matched to a gene; V was cut back by 4 bases and J by 1 base. CDR1 and CDR2 from the germline V gene are MNHEY and SMNVEV (reference sequence).

This clonotype was recorded many times. The chain has TRBV20-1 and TRBJ2-5; 10 bases are a match to TRBD1. Losses at the gene ends were 6 bases for V and 2 bases for J; bases not matched to a gene: 12. The length of the CDR3 is 16 residues. From germline, CDR1 is DFQATT and CDR2 SNEGSKA (reference sequence). The CDR3 is CSASGDRGRGQETQYF. The CDR3 bases are TGCAGTGCCAGCGGGGACAGGGGACGTGGGCAAGAGACCCAGTACTTC.

This clonotype was seen a few times. This sequence joins TRBV4-3 and TRBJ2-7; tentatively, D is TRBD1 or TRBD2 (5 bases each). The CDR3 covers 16 residues. V lost 1 base to trimming and J lost 0 bases, with 13 bases between them. CDR1 LGHNA and CDR2 YSLEER come from the germline V gene. In DNA form, the CDR3 reads TGCGCCAGCAGCCAAGGGTATCCGGGACGCTCCTACGAGCAGTACTTC. Translated, it gives CASSQGYPGRSYEQYF.

This clonotype was detected ten times or more. This chain connects TRBV24-1 to TRBJ1-5, with TRBD1 as a possible D gene (6 bases). Germline values: CDR1 KGHDR, CDR2 SFDVKD. Trimming took off 5 bases at V and 4 bases at J, with 11 bases between the two ends. The CDR3 consists of 14 residues. This CDR3 reads CATSGKGGNQPQHF. CDR3 coding DNA: TGTGCCACCAGTGGTAAAGGGGGAAATCAGCCCCAGCATTTT.